The present T cell receptor beta chain was sequenced within a study of blood T cell repertoires in COVID-19. Turning to the study itself: Specimens from acute and convalescent COVID-19 originated in the United States, Italy and Spain. The cDNA or gDNA used as material had been derived from T cells, B-cell-depleted T cells, or PBMCs.

Enrolled during active infection, Seattle patients were then followed longitudinally. Authors' analysis steps: The authors estimated nucleated cell counts from reference gene primer amplification. Only in-frame clones appear in the TCRdb table, and some are missing; sequencing was by immunoSEQ multiplex PCR. That table furnishes V, J and clone size, whereas the DNA furnished D and trimming. The sample includes hundreds of thousands of clones, around 86% seen only once; the top ten take about 6%. The ends were cut back, 1 base at V and 3 bases at J, with 9 bases in the middle. This CDR3 is 15 amino acids long. Per germline, CDR1 SGHVS and CDR2 FNYEAQ.

The chain joins TRBV7-6 to TRBJ2-2; D is possibly TRBD2 (7 bases). The sequencing input was peripheral blood. The TCR sequence derives from a woman aged 50 to 60 with COVID-19, enrolled during active disease. The CDR3 DNA sequence: TGTGCCAGCAGCTTAGAGGGGGGGTACACCGGGGAGCTGTTTTTT. Its translation: CASSLEGGYTGELFF.